Given below is one T cell receptor (beta chain) in context. Its specificity is not known. Germline CDR1 SEHNR, CDR2 FQNEAQ (reference sequence). The CDR3 has 12 residues. Trimming took 2 bases from V and 6 from J, leaving 5 bases between them. This record belongs to a study of PD-1 blockade in classical Hodgkin lymphoma. Overall study results and limits: TCR diversity rose significantly by C4D1 in CD4+ but not CD8+ cells. At baseline, newly diagnosed patients reportedly showed less TCR diversity than healthy donors. The study found complete responders had baseline diversity similar to newly diagnosed patients.

Clones were sequenced by immunoSEQ multiplex PCR, and TCRdb holds only the in-frame ones, with some missing. This table holds about 27,000 clones, approximately 86% found once. All the patients suffered relapse after autologous stem cell transplantation, and brentuximab vedotin exposure differed. After PBMCs were thawed, their CD8+ T cells were isolated by magnetic negative selection. The chain combines TRBV7-9 with TRBJ1-5; D is ambiguous. This sequence was found in a human donor with classical Hodgkin lymphoma. Source: CD8+ T cells from blood, taken at baseline. The CDR3 DNA follows: TGTGCCAGCAGCTTACTGGCTCAGCCCCAGCATTTT. Residues: CASSLLAQPQHF.